This T cell receptor beta chain was captured in a study of response to subunit inactivated influenza vaccine. Study conclusions and caveats: The authors suggested that every seasonal influenza vaccination recruits few new T cells.

This CDR3 has 19 amino acids. The germline CDR1 and CDR2 sequences are MDHEN and SYDVKM. V shed 5 bases, J shed 5 bases, and the junction held 20 bases outside the gene matches. There are a few counts of this clonotype. Its antigen is as yet unknown. A single record per CDR3 protein comes from TCRdb applying MiXCR to the RT-PCR reads. The table records 150,000 to 200,000 distinct CDR3 sequences, approximately 10% of them present only once. This clonotype was obtained from a man over 45 who received an inactivated influenza vaccine. The specimen was non-naive T cells sorted from PBMCs, collected roughly 48 days after vaccination. This chain joins TRBV28 and TRBJ1-5; 8 nucleotides line up with TRBD1. As DNA, the CDR3 is TGTGCCAGCAGTGCCTCAGGGGGCCTGGGCTCCTTGGGAGATCAGCCCCAGCATTTT. This codes for CASSASGGLGSLGDQPQHF.